This T cell receptor beta chain was retrieved from a study of blood T cell repertoires in COVID-19. Study background: There were acute and convalescent COVID-19 samples, and they came from the United States, Italy and Spain. T cells, B-cell-depleted T cells, or PBMCs provided the cDNA or gDNA that served as material.

V lost 1 base and J lost 3, with 12 bases in between. The length of the CDR3 is 15 residues. Germline values: CDR1 SGHTA, CDR2 FQGNSA. Original processing methods: Researchers report that nucleated cell counts were estimated from reference gene primer amplification. Data came from immunoSEQ multiplex PCR; TCRdb stores just in-frame clones and leaves some out. The V and J calls and clone size are taken from that table; D and trimming were inferred from the DNA. Of about 140,000 clones listed, about nine tenths were seen once; the top ten hold 2% to 3%. The sample comprised peripheral blood. V gene TRBV7-2 combines with J gene TRBJ2-5; D is perhaps TRBD2 (7 bases). The source is a man between 45 and 60 years old with active COVID-19. In nucleotides, the CDR3 is TGTGCCAGCAGCTTAGGAGGGGGGGAAAAAGAGACCCAGTACTTC. It encodes CASSLGGGEKETQYF.